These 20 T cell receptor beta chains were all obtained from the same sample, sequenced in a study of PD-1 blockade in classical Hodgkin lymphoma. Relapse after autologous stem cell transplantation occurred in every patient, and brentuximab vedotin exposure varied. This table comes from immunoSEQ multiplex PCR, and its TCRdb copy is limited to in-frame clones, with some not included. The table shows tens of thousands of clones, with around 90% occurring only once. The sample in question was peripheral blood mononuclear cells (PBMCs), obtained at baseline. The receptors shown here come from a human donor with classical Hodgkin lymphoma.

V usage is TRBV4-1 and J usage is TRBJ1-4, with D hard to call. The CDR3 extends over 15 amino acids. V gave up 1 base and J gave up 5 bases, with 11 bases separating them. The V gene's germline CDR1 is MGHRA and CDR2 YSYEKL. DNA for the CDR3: TGCGCCAGCAGCCAAGTGGGGATCCTCAATGAAAAACTGTTTTTT. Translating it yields CASSQVGILNEKLFF.

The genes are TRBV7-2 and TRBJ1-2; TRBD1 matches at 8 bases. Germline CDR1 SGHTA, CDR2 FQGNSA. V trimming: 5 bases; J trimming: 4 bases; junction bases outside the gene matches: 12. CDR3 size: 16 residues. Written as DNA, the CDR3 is TGTGCCAGCAGCCGGACAGGGAGGGTTACGAGCTATGGCTACACCTTC. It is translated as CASSRTGRVTSYGYTF.

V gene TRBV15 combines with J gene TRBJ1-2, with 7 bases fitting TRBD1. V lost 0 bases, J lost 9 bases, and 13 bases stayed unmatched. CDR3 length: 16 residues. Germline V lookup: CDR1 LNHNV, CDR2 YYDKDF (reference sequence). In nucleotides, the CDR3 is TGTGCCACCAGCAGAGAAGGGACAGACGCTTCTATGCGCTACACCTTC. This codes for CATSREGTDASMRYTF.

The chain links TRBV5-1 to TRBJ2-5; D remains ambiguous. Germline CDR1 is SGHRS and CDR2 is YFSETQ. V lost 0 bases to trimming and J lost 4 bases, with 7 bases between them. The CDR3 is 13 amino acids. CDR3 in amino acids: CASSLVVGETQYF. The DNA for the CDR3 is TGCGCCAGCAGCTTGGTGGTAGGAGAGACCCAGTACTTC. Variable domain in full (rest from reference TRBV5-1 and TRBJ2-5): KAGVTQTPRYLIKTRGQQVTLSCSPISGHRSVSWYQQTPGQGLQFLFEYFSETQRNKGNFPGRFSGRQFSNSRSEMNVSTLELGDSALYLCASSLVVGETQYFGPGTRLLVL.

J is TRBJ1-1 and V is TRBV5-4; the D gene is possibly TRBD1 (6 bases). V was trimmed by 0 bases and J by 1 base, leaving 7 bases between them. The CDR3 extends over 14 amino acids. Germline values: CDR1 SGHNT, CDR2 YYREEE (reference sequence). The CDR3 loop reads CASSLVGANTEAFF. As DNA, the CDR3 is TGTGCCAGCAGCTTGGTGGGGGCGAACACTGAAGCTTTCTTT.

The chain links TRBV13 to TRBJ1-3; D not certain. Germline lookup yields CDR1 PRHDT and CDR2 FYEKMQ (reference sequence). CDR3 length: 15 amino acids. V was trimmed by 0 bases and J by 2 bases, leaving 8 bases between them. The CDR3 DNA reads TGTGCCAGCAGCTTAGGCCCTAGGACTGGAAACACCATATATTTT. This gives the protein CASSLGPRTGNTIYF.

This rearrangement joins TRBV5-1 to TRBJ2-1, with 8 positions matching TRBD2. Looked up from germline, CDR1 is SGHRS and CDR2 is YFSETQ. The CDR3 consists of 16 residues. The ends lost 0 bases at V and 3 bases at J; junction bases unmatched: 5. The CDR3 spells CASSLVTGGDYNEQFF. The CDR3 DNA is TGCGCCAGCAGCTTGGTTACGGGAGGGGACTACAATGAGCAGTTCTTC.

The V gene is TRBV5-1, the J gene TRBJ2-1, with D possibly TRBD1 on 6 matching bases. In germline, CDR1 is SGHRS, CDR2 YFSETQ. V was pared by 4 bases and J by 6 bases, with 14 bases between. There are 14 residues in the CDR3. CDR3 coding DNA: TGCGCCAGCAGCCCTCTCCAGGGGTCCAATGAGCAGTTCTTC. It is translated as CASSPLQGSNEQFF.

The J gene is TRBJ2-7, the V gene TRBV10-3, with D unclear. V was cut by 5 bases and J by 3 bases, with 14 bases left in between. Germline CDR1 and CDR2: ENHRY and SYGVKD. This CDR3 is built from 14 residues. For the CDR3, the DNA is TGTGCCATCAGTAGGGATGAGAAAGGCTACGAGCAGTACTTC. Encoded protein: CAISRDEKGYEQYF.

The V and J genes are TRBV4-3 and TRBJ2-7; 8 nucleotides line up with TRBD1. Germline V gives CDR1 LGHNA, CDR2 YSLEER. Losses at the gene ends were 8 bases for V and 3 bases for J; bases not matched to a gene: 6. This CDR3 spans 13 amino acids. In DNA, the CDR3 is TGCGCCAGCTCCCACGGGACAGGCTACGAGCAGTACTTC. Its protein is CASSHGTGYEQYF.

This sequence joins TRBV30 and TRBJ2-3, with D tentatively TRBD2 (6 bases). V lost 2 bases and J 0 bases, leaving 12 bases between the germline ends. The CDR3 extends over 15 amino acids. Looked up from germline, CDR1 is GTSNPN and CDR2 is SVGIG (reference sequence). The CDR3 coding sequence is TGTGCCTGGAGTAGACCGGGAGTGAGCACAGATACGCAGTATTTT. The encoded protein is CAWSRPGVSTDTQYF.

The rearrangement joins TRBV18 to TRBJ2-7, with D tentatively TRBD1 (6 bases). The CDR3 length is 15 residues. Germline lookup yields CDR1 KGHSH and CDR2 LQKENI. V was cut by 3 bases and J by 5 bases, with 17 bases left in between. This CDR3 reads CASSPGTLVQNEQYF. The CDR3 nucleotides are TGTGCCAGCTCACCCGGGACATTGGTTCAGAACGAGCAGTACTTC.

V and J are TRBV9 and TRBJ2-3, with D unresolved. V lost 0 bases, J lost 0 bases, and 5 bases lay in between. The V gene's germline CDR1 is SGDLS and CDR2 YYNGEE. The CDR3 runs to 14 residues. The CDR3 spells CASSVDLSTDTQYF. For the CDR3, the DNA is TGTGCCAGCAGCGTAGATCTCAGCACAGATACGCAGTATTTT.

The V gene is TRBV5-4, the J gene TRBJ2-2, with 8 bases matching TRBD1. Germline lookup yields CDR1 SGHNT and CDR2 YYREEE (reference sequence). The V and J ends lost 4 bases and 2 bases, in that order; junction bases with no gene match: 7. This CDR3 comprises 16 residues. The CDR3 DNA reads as TGTGCCAGCAGCGCCAGACAGGGGCTAAACACCGGGGAGCTGTTTTTT. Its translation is CASSARQGLNTGELFF.

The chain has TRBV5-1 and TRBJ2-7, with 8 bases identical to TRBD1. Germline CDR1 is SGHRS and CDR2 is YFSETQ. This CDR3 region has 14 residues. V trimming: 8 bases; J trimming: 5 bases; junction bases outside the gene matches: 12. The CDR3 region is CASRRQGHWDEQYF. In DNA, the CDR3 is TGCGCCAGTCGTCGACAGGGGCACTGGGACGAGCAGTACTTC. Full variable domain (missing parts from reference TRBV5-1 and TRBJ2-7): KAGVTQTPRYLIKTRGQQVTLSCSPISGHRSVSWYQQTPGQGLQFLFEYFSETQRNKGNFPGRFSGRQFSNSRSEMNVSTLELGDSALYLCASRRQGHWDEQYFGPGTRLTVT.

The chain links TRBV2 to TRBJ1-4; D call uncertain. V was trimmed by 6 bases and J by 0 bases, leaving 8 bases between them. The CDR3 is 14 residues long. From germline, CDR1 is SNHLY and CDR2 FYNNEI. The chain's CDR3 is CASSMSATNEKLFF. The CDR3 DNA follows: TGTGCCAGCAGCATGTCCGCAACTAATGAAAAACTGTTTTTT.

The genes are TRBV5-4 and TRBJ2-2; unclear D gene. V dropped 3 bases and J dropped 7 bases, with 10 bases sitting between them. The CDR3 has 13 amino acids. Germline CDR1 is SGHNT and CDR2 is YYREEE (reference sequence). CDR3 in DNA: TGTGCCAGCAGCTCCGGACGAGACGGGGAGCTGTTTTTT. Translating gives CASSSGRDGELFF. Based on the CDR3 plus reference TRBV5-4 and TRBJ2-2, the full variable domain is ETGVTQSPTHLIKTRGQQVTLRCSSQSGHNTVSWYQQALGQGPQFIFQYYREEENGRGNFPPRFSGLQFPNYSSELNVNALELDDSALYLCASSSGRDGELFFGEGSRLTVL.

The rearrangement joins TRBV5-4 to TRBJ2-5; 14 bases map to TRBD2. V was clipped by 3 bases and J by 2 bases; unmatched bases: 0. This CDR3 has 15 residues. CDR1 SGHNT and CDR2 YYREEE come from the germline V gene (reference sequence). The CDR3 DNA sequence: TGTGCCAGCAGCTGGACTAGCGGGGGGCAAGAGACCCAGTACTTC. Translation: CASSWTSGGQETQYF.

The CDR3, as DNA: TGTGCCAGCAGCGTAGATGCGGGTTACTCCTACGAGCAGTACTTC. This codes for CASSVDAGYSYEQYF. The chain has TRBV9 and TRBJ2-7; D may be TRBD2 (5 bases). The CDR3 is 15 residues long. Germline V gene data show CDR1 as SGDLS and CDR2 as YYNGEE. V was cut by 0 bases and J by 0 bases, with 10 bases left in between.

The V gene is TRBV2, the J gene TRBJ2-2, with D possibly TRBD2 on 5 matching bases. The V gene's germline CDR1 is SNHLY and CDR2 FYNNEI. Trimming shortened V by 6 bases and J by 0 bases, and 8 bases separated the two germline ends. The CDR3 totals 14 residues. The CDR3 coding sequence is TGTGCCAGCAGGAGAGGGTCGAACACCGGGGAGCTGTTTTTT. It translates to CASRRGSNTGELFF.